This TCR beta chain was retrieved from a study of cytotoxic CD8 clonotypes in ibrutinib-treated CLL. About the research overall: Once patients had received a median around 12 months of treatment, range 6 to 36, response samples were obtained. Study results and limitations: Baseline clonality, above age-matched healthy donor levels, tracked circulating CD8+ T-cell counts.

The CDR3 spans 16 residues. Trimming cost V 5 bases and J 4 bases, with 20 bases left between them. Germline V lookup: CDR1 SGHTA, CDR2 FQGNSA. For this clone: Its matching antigen is unknown.

Extraction of roughly 2 micrograms of genomic DNA from cryopreserved PBMCs supplied material for TCR beta libraries. T cells were sequenced at a targeted depth of 1 in 200,000 to 1 in 1 million. Assay: immunoSEQ multiplex PCR; the TCRdb copy retains only in-frame clones and omits some. The table shows 330,000 or so clones, with roughly two thirds occurring only once. The source of this sequence is a human donor with chronic lymphocytic leukemia. This specimen consisted of PBMCs, obtained after 36 months of ibrutinib treatment. The chain recombines TRBV7-2 with TRBJ2-5, with a tentative D call TRBD2 (5 bases). The CDR3, as DNA: TGTGCCAGCAGCACCCCCCGTGGTAGCGTTGGAGAGACCCAGTACTTC. Amino acid sequence: CASSTPRGSVGETQYF.